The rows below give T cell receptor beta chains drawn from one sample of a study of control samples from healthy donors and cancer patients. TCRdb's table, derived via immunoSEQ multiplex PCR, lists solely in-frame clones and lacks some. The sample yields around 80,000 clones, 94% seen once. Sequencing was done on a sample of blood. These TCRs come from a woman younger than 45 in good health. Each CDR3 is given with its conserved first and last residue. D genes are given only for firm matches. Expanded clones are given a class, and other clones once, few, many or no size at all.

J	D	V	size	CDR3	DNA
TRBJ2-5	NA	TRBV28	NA	CASSSGQSLETQYF	TGTGCCAGCAGCTCAGGGCAGTCACTAGAGACCCAGTACTTC
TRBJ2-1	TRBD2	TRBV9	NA	CASSVRTSGEQFF	TGTGCCAGCAGCGTCCGAACTAGCGGTGAGCAGTTCTTC
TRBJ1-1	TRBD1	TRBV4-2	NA	CASSARGRGDTEAFF	TGTGCCAGCAGCGCGAGAGGCAGGGGGGACACTGAAGCTTTCTTT
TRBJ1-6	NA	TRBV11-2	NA	CASSSNSPLHF	TGTGCCAGCAGCTCTAATTCACCCCTCCACTTT
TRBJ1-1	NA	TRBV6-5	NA	CASSLQGGEAFF	TGTGCCAGCAGTCTTCAGGGAGGCGAAGCTTTCTTT
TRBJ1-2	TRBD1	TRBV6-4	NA	CAREQGASNGYTF	TGTGCCAGGGAACAGGGGGCATCGAATGGCTACACCTTC
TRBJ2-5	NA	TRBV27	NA	CASSPSPNQETQYF	TGTGCCAGCAGCCCCAGTCCAAACCAAGAGACCCAGTACTTC
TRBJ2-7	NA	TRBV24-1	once	CATSDKTATYEQYF	TGTGCCACCAGTGACAAGACGGCTACCTACGAGCAGTACTTC
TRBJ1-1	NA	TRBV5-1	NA	CASSLVVLGPNTEAFF	TGCGCCAGCAGCTTGGTGGTGCTAGGTCCGAACACTGAAGCTTTCTTT
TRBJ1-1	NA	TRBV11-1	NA	CASSPLRNTEAFF	TGTGCCAGCAGCCCGCTCAGAAACACTGAAGCTTTCTTT
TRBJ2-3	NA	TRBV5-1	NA	CASSNEERGTDTQYF	TGCGCCAGCAGTAACGAGGAAAGGGGTACAGATACGCAGTATTTT
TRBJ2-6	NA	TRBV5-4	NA	CASSLVGPGANVLTF	TGTGCCAGCAGCTTGGTTGGGCCTGGGGCCAACGTCCTGACTTTC
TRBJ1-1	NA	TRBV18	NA	CASSLGRGNTEAFF	TGTGCCAGCTCACTCGGCAGGGGGAACACTGAAGCTTTCTTT
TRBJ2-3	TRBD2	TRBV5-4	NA	CASRLAGATDTQYF	TGTGCCAGCAGGCTAGCGGGAGCCACAGATACGCAGTATTTT
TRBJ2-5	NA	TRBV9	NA	CASSVATRETQYF	TGTGCCAGCAGCGTAGCTACTAGGGAGACCCAGTACTTC
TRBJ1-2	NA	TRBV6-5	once	CASSPQEDYGYTF	TGTGCCAGCAGCCCCCAGGAGGACTATGGCTACACCTTC
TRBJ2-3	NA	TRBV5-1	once	CASSLRTTGPKVTDTQYF	TGCGCCAGCAGCCTCCGGACGACAGGACCCAAAGTCACAGATACGCAGTATTTT
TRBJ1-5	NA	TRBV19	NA	CASSQGNQPQHF	TGTGCCAGTAGTCAGGGTAATCAGCCCCAGCATTTT
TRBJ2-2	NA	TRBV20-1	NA	CSASYNTGELFF	TGCAGTGCTAGTTACAACACCGGGGAGCTGTTTTTT
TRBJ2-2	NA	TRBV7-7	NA	CASSPSNTGELFF	TGTGCTAGCAGCCCCTCTAACACCGGGGAGCTGTTTTTT
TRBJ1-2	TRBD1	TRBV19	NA	CASSIDHVDRGGPRYGYTF	TGTGCCAGTAGTATAGATCATGTGGACAGGGGTGGCCCTCGTTATGGCTACACCTTC
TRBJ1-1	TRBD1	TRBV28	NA	CASSILGTANTEAFF	TGTGCCAGCAGTATACTCGGGACAGCGAACACTGAAGCTTTCTTT
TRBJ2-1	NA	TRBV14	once	CASSPPWRAGLFF	TGTGCCAGCAGCCCTCCTTGGAGGGCAGGGTTGTTCTTC
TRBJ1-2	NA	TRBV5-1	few	CASSPNNPYGYTF	TGCGCCAGCAGCCCGAATAACCCCTATGGCTACACCTTC
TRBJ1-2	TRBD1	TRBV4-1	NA	CASSQEGGPGTPYTF	TGCGCCAGCAGCCAAGAAGGGGGCCCGGGGACACCCTACACCTTC
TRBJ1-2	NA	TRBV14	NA	CASSPNFGQPYGYTF	TGTGCCAGCAGCCCCAATTTCGGACAGCCCTATGGCTACACCTTC
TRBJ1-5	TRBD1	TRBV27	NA	CASSLYFTDRDFNQPQHF	TGTGCCAGCAGTTTATACTTCACAGACAGGGACTTCAATCAGCCCCAGCATTTT
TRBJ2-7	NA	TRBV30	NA	CAWSRRGSPYEQYF	TGTGCCTGGAGTAGGAGGGGTTCACCCTACGAGCAGTACTTC
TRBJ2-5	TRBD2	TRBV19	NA	CASSILAGEQETQYF	TGTGCCAGTAGTATTCTAGCGGGGGAGCAAGAGACCCAGTACTTC
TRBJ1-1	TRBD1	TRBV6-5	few	CASNKQGATEAFF	TGTGCCAGCAACAAACAGGGGGCCACTGAAGCTTTCTTT
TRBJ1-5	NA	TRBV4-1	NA	CASSQKAINQPQHF	TGCGCCAGCAGCCAAAAGGCAATAAATCAGCCCCAGCATTTT
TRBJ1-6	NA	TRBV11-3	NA	CASSSGWSSPLHF	TGTGCCAGCAGCTCAGGCTGGTCTTCACCCCTCCACTTT
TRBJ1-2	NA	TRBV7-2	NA	CASSYGTSDNYGYTF	TGTGCCAGCAGCTACGGGACGTCGGATAACTATGGCTACACCTTC
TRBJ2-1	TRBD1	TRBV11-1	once	CASSATTGNEQFF	TGTGCCAGCAGCGCCACGACAGGGAATGAGCAGTTCTTC
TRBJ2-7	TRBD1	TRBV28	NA	CASRRKIPGQGASYEQYF	TGTGCCAGCAGACGTAAAATCCCGGGACAGGGGGCTAGCTACGAGCAGTACTTC
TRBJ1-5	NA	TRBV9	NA	CASSLLDGDQPQHF	TGTGCCAGCAGCCTTTTAGACGGCGATCAGCCCCAGCATTTT
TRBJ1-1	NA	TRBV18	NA	CASSLTLGNMNTEAFF	TGTGCCAGCTCCCTCACCCTGGGGAACATGAACACTGAAGCTTTCTTT
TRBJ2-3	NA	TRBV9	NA	CASSNGGSTDTQYF	TGTGCCAGCAGCAATGGAGGGAGCACAGATACGCAGTATTTT
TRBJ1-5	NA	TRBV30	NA	CAWTLKGLGNQPQHF	TGTGCCTGGACCCTGAAGGGGTTGGGCAATCAGCCCCAGCATTTT
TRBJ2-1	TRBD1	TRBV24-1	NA	CATSDFMGTGVNEQFF	TGTGCCACCAGTGATTTTATGGGGACAGGGGTCAATGAGCAGTTCTTC
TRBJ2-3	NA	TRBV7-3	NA	CASSPRGVPTDTQYF	TGTGCCAGCAGCCCACGAGGGGTCCCCACAGATACGCAGTATTTT
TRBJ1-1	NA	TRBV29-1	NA	CSVERQALNTEAFF	TGCAGCGTTGAGCGGCAGGCATTGAACACTGAAGCTTTCTTT
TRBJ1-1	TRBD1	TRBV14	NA	CASSQSRDSEAFF	TGTGCCAGCAGCCAATCTCGGGACAGTGAAGCTTTCTTT
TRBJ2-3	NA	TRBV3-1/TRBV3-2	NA	CASSLTRGDTQYF	TGTGCCAGCAGCCTGACTAGGGGAGATACGCAGTATTTT